Listed below are T cell receptor beta chains from one sample, sequenced in a study of T cells after yellow fever vaccination. TCRdb passed the 5' RACE reads through MiXCR, listing each CDR3 protein once. The sample contains approximately 610,000 distinct CDR3 sequences, roughly 17% of which appear only once. The source material was PBMCs, sampled roughly 5 days after the first yellow fever vaccination. The receptor source for this set is a man aged 18-30 years who received the YFV17D yellow fever vaccine. CDR3s include the opening cysteine and the closing phenylalanine or tryptophan. Fields, in order: CDR3 protein, CDR3 DNA, V gene, D gene, J gene, clone size. A D gene is named only where the DNA matches it firmly. Size tells how often a clone was seen (once, few, many) or the class of an expanded clone, and some rows leave it out.

CDR3: CASGLVSRGLRVGNQPQHF
DNA: TGTGCTAGTGGTTTGGTAAGCCGGGGCCTCCGGGTGGGCAATCAGCCCCAGCATTTT
V: TRBV12-5
D: -
J: TRBJ1-5
size: -

CDR3: CASERDGTRDTQYF
DNA: TGCGCCAGCGAAAGGGACGGGACGAGGGATACGCAGTATTTT
V: TRBV5-1
D: -
J: TRBJ2-3
size: -

CDR3: CASTPLSGGNGVKSYNSPLHF
DNA: TGTGCCAGCACCCCTCTGTCGGGGGGCAATGGGGTGAAGTCCTATAATTCACCCCTCCACTTT
V: TRBV28
D: -
J: TRBJ1-6
size: -

CDR3: CASSTGLAARETQYF
DNA: TGTGCCAGCAGCACGGGACTAGCGGCCCGCGAGACCCAGTACTTC
V: TRBV5-6
D: TRBD2
J: TRBJ2-5
size: few

CDR3: CASSPEQFATNEKLFF
DNA: TGCGCCAGCAGTCCGGAACAGTTTGCAACTAATGAAAAACTGTTTTTT
V: TRBV23-1
D: -
J: TRBJ1-4
size: few

CDR3: CASSLAPGDEKLFF
DNA: TGCGCCAGCAGCTTGGCCCCAGGGGATGAAAAACTGTTTTTT
V: TRBV5-1
D: -
J: TRBJ1-4
size: -

CDR3: CASSRSGQWETQYF
DNA: TGTGCCAGCAGCCGATCGGGACAATGGGAGACCCAGTACTTC
V: TRBV27
D: -
J: TRBJ2-5
size: few

CDR3: CASSQFRRGHEQYF
DNA: TGTGCCAGCAGTCAATTTCGCCGGGGCCACGAGCAGTACTTC
V: TRBV27
D: -
J: TRBJ2-7
size: -

CDR3: CASSFGSYSIAKNIQYF
DNA: TGTGCCAGCAGTTTCGGCAGCTATTCAATAGCCAAAAACATTCAGTACTTC
V: TRBV27
D: -
J: TRBJ2-4
size: -

CDR3: CASSVRSPIGTGELFF
DNA: TGTGCCAGCAGCGTAAGATCCCCCATAGGAACCGGGGAGCTGTTTTTT
V: TRBV9
D: -
J: TRBJ2-2
size: few

CDR3: CASSSPSGGGAEQFF
DNA: TGCGCCAGCAGCTCCCCTAGCGGGGGAGGGGCTGAGCAGTTCTTC
V: TRBV5-1
D: TRBD2
J: TRBJ2-1
size: few

CDR3: CASSREGARNEQFF
DNA: TGTGCCAGCAGCCGGGAGGGGGCCAGGAATGAGCAGTTCTTC
V: TRBV9
D: -
J: TRBJ2-1
size: -

CDR3: CASSFGLAGGSSYEQYF
DNA: TGCGCCAGCAGCTTCGGACTAGCGGGGGGGAGCTCCTACGAGCAGTACTTC
V: TRBV5-1
D: TRBD2
J: TRBJ2-7
size: many

CDR3: CASSYRASEVGRAFF
DNA: TGTGCCAGCAGCTACAGGGCATCGGAGGTTGGTCGCGCTTTCTTT
V: TRBV3-1
D: -
J: TRBJ1-1
size: few

CDR3: CASSGANSPLHF
DNA: TGTGCCAGCTCAGGGGCAAATTCACCCCTCCACTTT
V: TRBV28
D: -
J: TRBJ1-6
size: -

CDR3: CASSLYRGPDTQYF
DNA: TGTGCCAGCAGCCTATACAGGGGTCCAGATACGCAGTATTTT
V: TRBV7-2
D: TRBD1
J: TRBJ2-3
size: few

CDR3: CATRIPGALYNEQFF
DNA: TGTGCCACCAGGATTCCGGGGGCCTTATACAATGAGCAGTTCTTC
V: TRBV15
D: -
J: TRBJ2-1
size: once

CDR3: CASRLWTGGLETQYF
DNA: TGTGCCAGCAGACTTTGGACAGGGGGCCTGGAGACCCAGTACTTC
V: TRBV6-2/TRBV6-3
D: TRBD1
J: TRBJ2-5
size: -

CDR3: CASTGTVNQPQHF
DNA: TGTGCCAGCACCGGGACGGTCAATCAGCCCCAGCATTTT
V: TRBV12-3/TRBV12-4
D: -
J: TRBJ1-5
size: -

CDR3: CASSHLAGLNEQFF
DNA: TGTGCCAGCAGCCACCTAGCGGGGCTCAATGAGCAGTTCTTC
V: TRBV3-1
D: TRBD2
J: TRBJ2-1
size: few

CDR3: CASSYGQGMNTEAFF
DNA: TGTGCCAGCAGTTACGGACAGGGGATGAACACTGAAGCTTTCTTT
V: TRBV6-5
D: TRBD1
J: TRBJ1-1
size: -

CDR3: CASGSGTGWGYTF
DNA: TGTGCTAGTGGATCCGGGACAGGGTGGGGCTACACCTTC
V: TRBV12-5
D: TRBD1
J: TRBJ1-2
size: few

CDR3: CASRNRGLRYEQYF
DNA: TGTGCCAGCAGGAACAGGGGGCTCCGCTACGAGCAGTACTTC
V: TRBV3-1
D: TRBD1
J: TRBJ2-7
size: few

CDR3: CASSRQRGDNEQYF
DNA: TGCGCCAGCAGCCGTCAAAGAGGGGACAACGAGCAGTACTTC
V: TRBV4-1
D: -
J: TRBJ2-7
size: many

CDR3: CASSSTGTEMGSPLHF
DNA: TGCGCCAGCAGTTCCACCGGGACAGAAATGGGATCACCCCTCCACTTT
V: TRBV5-1
D: TRBD1
J: TRBJ1-6
size: few

CDR3: CASGSGSGELFF
DNA: TGCGCCAGCGGTTCCGGGAGCGGGGAGCTGTTTTTT
V: TRBV4-3
D: -
J: TRBJ2-2
size: -

CDR3: CSARPPGTYEQYF
DNA: TGCAGTGCTAGACCGCCTGGCACGTACGAGCAGTACTTC
V: TRBV20-1
D: -
J: TRBJ2-7
size: -

CDR3: CASSGQGHFGELFF
DNA: TGCGCCAGCAGCGGACAGGGCCACTTCGGGGAGCTGTTTTTT
V: TRBV5-1
D: TRBD1
J: TRBJ2-2
size: -